This T cell receptor (beta chain) emerged from a study of blood T cell repertoires in COVID-19. Looking at the study overall: Acute and convalescent COVID-19 specimens originated in the United States, Italy and Spain.

V lost 9 bases to trimming and J lost 4 bases; unmatched junction nucleotides: 8. Germline V gives CDR1 LNHDA, CDR2 SQIVND (reference sequence). The CDR3 consists of 13 residues. Sequenced by immunoSEQ multiplex PCR; TCRdb stores in-frame clones only, minus some. Among 250,000 to 400,000 clones listed, almost 90% were seen once. The sequencing input was peripheral blood. This chain joins TRBV19 and TRBJ1-1, with 7 nucleotides matching TRBD1. The receptor was derived from a woman aged 30 to 39 with COVID-19, enrolled during active disease. CDR3: CASRTGRGTEAFF. CDR3 in DNA: TGTGCCAGCCGGACAGGTAGGGGCACTGAAGCTTTCTTT. Complete variable domain (other parts from reference TRBV19 and TRBJ1-1): DGGITQSPKYLFRKEGQNVTLSCEQNLNHDAMYWYRQDPGQGLRLIYYSQIVNDFQKGDIAEGYSVSREKKESFPLTVTSAQKNPTAFYLCASRTGRGTEAFFGQGTRLTVV.